The text below deals with one TCR beta chain. What antigen it recognizes has not been identified. This specimen belongs to a study of monozygotic twins with inflammatory bowel disease (dated by TCRdb to between 2019 and 2020). Study-level background: A total of roughly 28 monozygotic twin pairs were included in the full study, comprising nine German pairs (four IBD-concordant, five IBD-discordant) and 19 IBD-discordant Danish pairs. Each individual had, on average, about 151 000 unique TCRalpha sequences and 181 000 unique TCRbeta sequences available for analysis. The search for disease-associated traits relied mainly on comparing, within discordant pairs, IBD patients with their genetically identical healthy co-twins. Overall results and qualifications from the work: Compared with healthy twins, IBD patients shared fewer clonotypes with other individuals, and the difference was most pronounced in patients with signs of disease activity. Measured by the inverse Simpson index, TCRbeta repertoire diversity was lower in IBD patients than in their healthy co-twins. No difference in repertoire similarity was observed between concordant and discordant twins, possibly owing to limited statistical power. The analysis was unable to tell apart different T cell subtypes. No single strong signal or clonotype linked to IBD turned up in the results, so the idea that one exists was not supported. Differing immunosuppressive treatments among patients may have added background noise and inter-individual variability to the repertoires.

Library preparation employed 5' RACE. Each TCR library was prepared from 3,000 to 4,500 ng of total RNA. For each sample, cDNA synthesis with SMARTScribe reverse transcriptase was split into eight separate reactions. During cDNA synthesis, template switching introduced unique molecular identifiers that contained a 6-nucleotide sample barcode. TCRalpha and TCRbeta cDNA was amplified by two nested PCRs of around 15 and 9 cycles, with bead purification after each PCR. Before amplification, cDNA was treated with uracil DNA-glycosylase and purified using the QIAquick PCR purification kit. In the second PCR, Illumina TruSeq-compatible adapters and sample-specific barcodes were added. Library quality and concentration were assessed using TapeStation and Qubit, and 5 to 6 ng of each library was pooled. Sequencing of pooled libraries was carried out on an Illumina HiSeq2500 single-index Rapid Run using 2 x 100 bp reads and custom sequencing primers. The study's own analysis went as follows. MiGEC version 1.2.6 was used for UMI-based consensus assembly, which corrected PCR and sequencing errors. MiXCR version 2.1.1 was used for V(D)J alignment, clonotype assembly and CDR3 extraction. To normalise gene usage, clonotype sharing and MAIT/NKT TCR abundance, the top 1000, 10 000 and 20 000 clonotypes in each sample were analysed. After downsampling to 27 000 UMIs, diversity was calculated as the inverse Simpson index using the vegan R package. Paired Mann-Whitney U tests were applied to discordant twin pairs, with Benjamini-Hochberg correction for multiple testing. Once TCRdb had reprocessed the reads, it stored one entry per CDR3 protein sequence and supplied no DNA. Clone size and V and J calls follow TCRdb, not the original study. The sample's table lists a count of about 210,000 distinct CDR3 sequences. The ten biggest clones cover around 1.5% of the sample.

An approximately 2.3 ml peripheral blood sample was drawn into PAXgene tubes per donor and stored at -80°C. Without T cell sorting, total RNA was isolated from whole blood using the PAXgene blood miRNA kit on an automated QIAcube. Peripheral blood from monozygotic twin pairs concordant or discordant for inflammatory bowel disease was subjected to deep TCRalpha and TCRbeta repertoire profiling with unique molecular barcoding. Smoking habits were recorded for all twin pairs, and individuals were classified as current, former or never smokers. Including the terminal cysteine and phenylalanine, the CDR3 comprises 16 residues. Only the protein is available. Sequences LGHDT (CDR1) and YNNKEL (CDR2) are obtained from the germline V gene (reference sequence).

The source is a human donor with ulcerative colitis or Crohn's disease, or a healthy co-twin of an affected twin (not recorded which). The sequenced material came from blood. In this chain, TRBV3-1 is recombined with TRBJ2-5; TCRdb reports TRBD1, a call that lacks DNA to check it against. CDR3 reads: CASSQGWGNSQETQYF.